This T cell receptor (beta chain) was identified in a study of T cell repertoires in aging, cancer and after chemotherapy. Background on the study: Paired samples before and after chemotherapy came from glioblastoma patients receiving temozolomide-based therapy. Study outcomes and limitations: Rebound thymic output was suggested by rising median generation probability during chemotherapy in each cancer cohort.

Multiplex touch-down PCR with TRB-A/B primers amplified rearranged V-D-J TRB sequences. TCRdb re-called the multiplex PCR reads with MiXCR, one entry per CDR3 protein. The repertoire holds almost 2,500 distinct CDR3 sequences, with 24% as singletons. This clonotype was detected only a few times. The antigen remains unidentified. The template was genomic DNA from peripheral blood, not RNA. The CDR3 is 16 amino acids. V gave up 4 bases and J gave up 5 bases; unmatched junction bases: 6. Sequencing input: blood. The sequence derives from a human donor with a solid tumor. The chain is built from TRBV12-3 or TRBV12-4 and TRBJ2-6; 9 positions agree with TRBD2. CDR3 nucleotides: TGTGCCAGCAGTTACGCGGGGGGGCTTAGGGCCAACGTCCTGACTTTC. The encoded protein is CASSYAGGLRANVLTF.